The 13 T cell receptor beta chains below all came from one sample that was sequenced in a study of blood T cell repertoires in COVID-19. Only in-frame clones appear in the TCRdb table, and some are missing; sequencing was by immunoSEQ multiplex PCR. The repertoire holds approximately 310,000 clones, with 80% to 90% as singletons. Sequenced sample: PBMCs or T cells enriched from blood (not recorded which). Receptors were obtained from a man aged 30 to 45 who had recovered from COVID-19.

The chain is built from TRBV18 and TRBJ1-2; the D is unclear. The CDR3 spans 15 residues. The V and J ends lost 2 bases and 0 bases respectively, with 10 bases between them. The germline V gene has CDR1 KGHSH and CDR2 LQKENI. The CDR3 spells CASSPDRGTNYGYTF. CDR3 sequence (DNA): TGTGCCAGCTCACCAGATCGGGGAACTAACTATGGCTACACCTTC.

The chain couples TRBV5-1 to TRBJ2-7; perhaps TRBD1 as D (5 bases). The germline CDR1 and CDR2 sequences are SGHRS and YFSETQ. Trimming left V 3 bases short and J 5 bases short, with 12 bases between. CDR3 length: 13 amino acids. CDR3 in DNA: TGCGCCAGCAGCTCCGGCCAGGGAAACGAGCAGTACTTC. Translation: CASSSGQGNEQYF.

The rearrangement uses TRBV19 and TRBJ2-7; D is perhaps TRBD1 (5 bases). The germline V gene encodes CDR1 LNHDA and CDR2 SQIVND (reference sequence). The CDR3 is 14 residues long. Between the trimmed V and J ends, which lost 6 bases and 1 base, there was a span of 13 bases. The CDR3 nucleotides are TGTGCCAGTAGCCTAGACAGCTATTCCTACGAGCAGTACTTC. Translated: CASSLDSYSYEQYF.

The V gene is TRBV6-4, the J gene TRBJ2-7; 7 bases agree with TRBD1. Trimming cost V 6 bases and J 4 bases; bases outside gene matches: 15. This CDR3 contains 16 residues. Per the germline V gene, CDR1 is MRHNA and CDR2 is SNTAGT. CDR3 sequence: CASRTGSFGRDYEQYF. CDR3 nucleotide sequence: TGTGCCAGCAGGACAGGGTCCTTCGGCAGGGATTACGAGCAGTACTTC.

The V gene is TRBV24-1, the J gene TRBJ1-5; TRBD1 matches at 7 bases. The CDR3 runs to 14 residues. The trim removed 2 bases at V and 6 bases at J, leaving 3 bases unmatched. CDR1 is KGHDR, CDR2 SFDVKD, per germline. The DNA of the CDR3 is TGTGCCACCAGTGATTCCAGGACAGGTCAGCCCCAGCATTTT. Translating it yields CATSDSRTGQPQHF.

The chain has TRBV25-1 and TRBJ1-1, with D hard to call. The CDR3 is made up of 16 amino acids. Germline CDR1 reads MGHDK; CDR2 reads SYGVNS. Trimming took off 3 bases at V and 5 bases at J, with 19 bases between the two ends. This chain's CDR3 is CASSEGGLLMGTEAFF. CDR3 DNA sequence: TGTGCCAGCAGTGAGGGAGGACTCCTAATGGGGACTGAAGCTTTCTTT.

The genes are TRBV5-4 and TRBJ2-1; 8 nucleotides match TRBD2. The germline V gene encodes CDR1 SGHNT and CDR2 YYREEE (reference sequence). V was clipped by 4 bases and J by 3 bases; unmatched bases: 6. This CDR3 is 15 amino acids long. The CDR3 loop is CASSPTGGSYNEQFF. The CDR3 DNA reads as TGTGCCAGCAGCCCTACGGGGGGGAGCTACAATGAGCAGTTCTTC.

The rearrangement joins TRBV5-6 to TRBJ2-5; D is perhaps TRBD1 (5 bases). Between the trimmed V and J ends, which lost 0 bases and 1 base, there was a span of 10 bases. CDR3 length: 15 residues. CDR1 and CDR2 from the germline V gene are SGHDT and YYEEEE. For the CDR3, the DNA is TGTGCCAGCAGCTTGGCCTCAACAGGCCAAGAGACCCAGTACTTC. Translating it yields CASSLASTGQETQYF.

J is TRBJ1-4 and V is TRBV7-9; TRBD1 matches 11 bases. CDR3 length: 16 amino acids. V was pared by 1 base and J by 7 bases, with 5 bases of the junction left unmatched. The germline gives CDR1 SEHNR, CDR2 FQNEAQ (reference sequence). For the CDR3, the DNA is TGTGCCAGCAGCTTAGGTTTGGGGACAGGGGGTGAAAAACTGTTTTTT. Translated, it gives CASSLGLGTGGEKLFF. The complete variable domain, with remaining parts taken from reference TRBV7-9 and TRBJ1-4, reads DTGVSQNPRHKITKRGQNVTFRCDPISEHNRLYWYRQTLGQGPEFLTYFQNEAQLEKSRLLSDRFSAERPKGSFSTLEIQRTEQGDSAMYLCASSLGLGTGGEKLFFGSGTQLSVL.

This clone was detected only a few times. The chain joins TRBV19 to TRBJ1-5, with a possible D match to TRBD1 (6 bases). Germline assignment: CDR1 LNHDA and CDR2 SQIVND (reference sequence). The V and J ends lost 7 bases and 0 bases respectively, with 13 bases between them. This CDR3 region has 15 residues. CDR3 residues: CASNPGQRSNQPQHF. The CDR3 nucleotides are TGTGCCAGTAACCCCGGACAGCGTAGCAATCAGCCCCAGCATTTT.

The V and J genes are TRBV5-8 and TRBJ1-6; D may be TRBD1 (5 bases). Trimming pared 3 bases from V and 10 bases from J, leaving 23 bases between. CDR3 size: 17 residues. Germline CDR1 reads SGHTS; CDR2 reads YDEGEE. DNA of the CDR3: TGTGCCAGCAGCTCCCCGACCTCGGCCTCGGGGGAGTCACCCCTCCACTTT. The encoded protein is CASSSPTSASGESPLHF.

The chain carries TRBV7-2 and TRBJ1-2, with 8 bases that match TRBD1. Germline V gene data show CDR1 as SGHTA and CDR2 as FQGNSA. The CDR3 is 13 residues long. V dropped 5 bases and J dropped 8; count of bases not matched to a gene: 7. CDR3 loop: CASSPDREGGYTF. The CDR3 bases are TGTGCCAGCAGCCCGGACAGGGAGGGAGGCTACACCTTC.

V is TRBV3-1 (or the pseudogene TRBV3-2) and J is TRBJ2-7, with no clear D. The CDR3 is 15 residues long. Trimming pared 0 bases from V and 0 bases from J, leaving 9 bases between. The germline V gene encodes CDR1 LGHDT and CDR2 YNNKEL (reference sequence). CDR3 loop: CASSQDRPSSYEQYF. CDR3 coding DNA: TGTGCCAGCAGCCAAGACAGGCCGAGCTCCTACGAGCAGTACTTC.